Following are 2 T cell receptor beta chains from one sample sequenced in a study of T cells in Graves' hyperthyroidism and ophthalmopathy. Researchers amplified the TCR beta CDR3 regions from RNA transcripts. The study used the HTBI primer set for a first-round RT-PCR of the TCR CDR3. One entry per CDR3 protein, called by TCRdb with MiXCR from the multiplex PCR reads. Of 450,000 to 650,000 distinct CDR3 sequences listed, 17% are singletons. Source material: blood. The receptors originated from a young woman with Graves' ophthalmopathy.

There are a few counts of this clonotype. This chain connects TRBV7-3 to TRBJ2-6; D perhaps matches TRBD1 (5 bases). The V end lost 2 bases, the J end lost 0 bases, and 11 bases lay between the germline ends. The germline V gene encodes CDR1 SGHTA and CDR2 FQGTGA. The CDR3 loop spans 17 amino acids. The DNA for the CDR3 is TGTGCCAGCAGCTTACAGGGCACCTCCTCTGGGGCCAACGTCCTGACTTTC. This sequence encodes CASSLQGTSSGANVLTF.

This clonotype was detected only once. The V call is TRBV28, the J call TRBJ2-7; 9 nucleotides line up with TRBD1. This CDR3 has 16 amino acids. V trimming: 5 bases; J trimming: 2 bases; junction bases outside the gene matches: 10. CDR1 and CDR2 (germline): MDHEN, SYDVKM. DNA for the CDR3: TGTGCCAGCAGTGGGCCGGGACAGGGCCCTACCTACGAGCAGTACTTC. Protein sequence: CASSGPGQGPTYEQYF. Complete variable domain (other parts from reference TRBV28 and TRBJ2-7): DVKVTQSSRYLVKRTGEKVFLECVQDMDHENMFWYRQDPGLGLRLIYFSYDVKMKEKGDIPEGYSVSREKKERFSLILESASTNQTSMYLCASSGPGQGPTYEQYFGPGTRLTVT.